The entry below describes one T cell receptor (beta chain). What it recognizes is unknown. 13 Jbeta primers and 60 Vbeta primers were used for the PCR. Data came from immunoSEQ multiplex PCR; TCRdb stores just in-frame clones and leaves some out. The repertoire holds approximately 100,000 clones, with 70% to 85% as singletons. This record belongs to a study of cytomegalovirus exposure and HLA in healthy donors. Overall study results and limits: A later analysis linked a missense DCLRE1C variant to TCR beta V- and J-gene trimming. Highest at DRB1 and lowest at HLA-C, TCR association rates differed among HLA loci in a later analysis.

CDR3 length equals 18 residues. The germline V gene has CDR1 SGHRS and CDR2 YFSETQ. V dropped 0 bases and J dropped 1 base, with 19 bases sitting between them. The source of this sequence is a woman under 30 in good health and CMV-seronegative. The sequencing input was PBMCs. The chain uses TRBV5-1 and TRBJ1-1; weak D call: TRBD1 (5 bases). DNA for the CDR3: TGCGCCAGCAGCTTGGGTCTCTTTCTCGGGGGAAAGAACACTGAAGCTTTCTTT. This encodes CASSLGLFLGGKNTEAFF.